This TCR beta chain was captured in a study of T cell responses to AZD1222 COVID-19 vaccine. Overall study findings and caveats: Clonal diversity was possibly underestimated, and white British individuals and females predominated among donors. Within unmutated variant regions lay the reported targets of nearly half of spike-specific TCRs. Repertoires were sampled only after the peak T cell response.

TCRdb's table, derived via immunoSEQ multiplex PCR, lists solely in-frame clones and lacks some. The sample lists about 180,000 clones, around nine tenths occurring once. Timing groups of about 4 and about 12 weeks for second doses were pooled. About this clone: The antigen remains undetermined.

Trimming removed 5 bases from V and 0 bases from J, with 11 bases in between. CDR1 is SGHRS, CDR2 YFSETQ, per germline. The CDR3 spans 15 residues. The material was peripheral blood, obtained 28 days after the second AZD1222 dose. This sequence joins TRBV5-1 and TRBJ2-2; D remains unclear. This receptor was obtained from an adult who received the AZD1222 COVID-19 vaccine. In DNA, the CDR3 is TGCGCCAGCAGAGCGACATCCGCGAACACCGGGGAGCTGTTTTTT. Amino acids: CASRATSANTGELFF.